This TCR beta chain was identified during a study of Tregs in tolerant kidney transplant recipients. Concerning this clone itself: Its antigen is unidentified.

Repertoires were generated with immunoSEQ multiplex PCR, while TCRdb's copy carries only in-frame clones and drops some. Seen here are more than 70,000 clones, around 90% observed once, and the top ten hold 1.5% to 2%. The nonmyeloablative bone marrow transplants came from related graft donors, with transient mixed chimerism. Unstimulated Tregs (CD4+CD25+CD127-) and CD4+CD25- non-Tregs were sorted from PBMCs. The study, taken as a whole, reports: Changing PCR primers prevented nucleotide comparison between some patients' samples. In tolerant patients, donor-specific Tregs outgrew total Tregs, suggesting antigen-driven expansion.

Per the germline V gene, CDR1 is SNHLY and CDR2 is FYNNEI. The CDR3 extends over 15 amino acids. Trimming shortened V by 4 bases and J by 5 bases, and 16 bases separated the two germline ends. The chain has TRBV2 and TRBJ2-3; D might be TRBD2 (6 bases). The sequence was obtained from a human patient who received a combined kidney and bone marrow transplant. Some T cells may trace back to the graft donor. The sequencing here drew on CD4+ T cells from blood (PBMCs), taken 24 months after the transplant. CDR3 sequence (DNA): TGTGCCAGCAGTGGGCCAAATTGGGGAGGAGATACGCAGTATTTT. Its translation is CASSGPNWGGDTQYF.